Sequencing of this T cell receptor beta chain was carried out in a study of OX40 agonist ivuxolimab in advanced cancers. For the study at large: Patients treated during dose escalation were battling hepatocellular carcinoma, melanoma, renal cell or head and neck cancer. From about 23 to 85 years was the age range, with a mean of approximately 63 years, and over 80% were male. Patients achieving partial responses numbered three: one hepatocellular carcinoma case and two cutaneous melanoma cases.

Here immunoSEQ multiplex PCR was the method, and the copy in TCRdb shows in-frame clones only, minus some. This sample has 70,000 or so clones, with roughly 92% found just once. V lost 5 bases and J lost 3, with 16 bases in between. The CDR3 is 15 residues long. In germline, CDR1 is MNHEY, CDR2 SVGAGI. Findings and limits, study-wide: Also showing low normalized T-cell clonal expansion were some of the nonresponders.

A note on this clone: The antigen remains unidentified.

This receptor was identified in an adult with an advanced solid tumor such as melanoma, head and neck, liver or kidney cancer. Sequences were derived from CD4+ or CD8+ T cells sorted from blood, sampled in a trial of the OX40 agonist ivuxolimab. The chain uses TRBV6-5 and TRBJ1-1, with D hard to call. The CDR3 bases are TGTGCCAGCAGTCGGCCCTTGACCTTCGACACTGAAGCTTTCTTT. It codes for CASSRPLTFDTEAFF.